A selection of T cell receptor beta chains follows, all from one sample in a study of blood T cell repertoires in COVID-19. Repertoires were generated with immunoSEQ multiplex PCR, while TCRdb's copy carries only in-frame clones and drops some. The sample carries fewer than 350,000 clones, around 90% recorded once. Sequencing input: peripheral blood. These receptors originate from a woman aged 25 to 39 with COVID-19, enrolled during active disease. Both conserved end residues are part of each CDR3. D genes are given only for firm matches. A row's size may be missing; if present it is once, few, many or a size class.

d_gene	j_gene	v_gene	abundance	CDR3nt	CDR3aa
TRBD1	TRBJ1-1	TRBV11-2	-	TGTGCCAGCAGCTTAGCGGGACAGCCGAACACTGAAGCTTTCTTT	CASSLAGQPNTEAFF
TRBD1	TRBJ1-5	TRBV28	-	TGTGCCAGCAGTTGGACAGGGACGGGTCAGCCCCAGCATTTT	CASSWTGTGQPQHF
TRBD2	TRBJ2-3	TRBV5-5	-	TGTGCCAGCAGAAATAGCGGGAGACGGGCAGGTACGCAGTATTTT	CASRNSGRRAGTQYF
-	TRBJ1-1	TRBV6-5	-	TGTGCCAGCAGTAAGGGAGTTGACACTGAAGCTTTCTTT	CASSKGVDTEAFF
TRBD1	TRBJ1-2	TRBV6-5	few	TGTGCCACCACCCGGGACAGGCGTAACTATGGTGGCTACACCTTC	CATTRDRRNYGGYTF
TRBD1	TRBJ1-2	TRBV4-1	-	TGCGCCAGCAGCCACGATGGACAGGGAGGTGGCTACACCTTC	CASSHDGQGGGYTF
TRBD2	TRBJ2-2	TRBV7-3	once	TGTGCCAGCACAGGACTAGCCGGCACCGGGGAGCTGTTTTTT	CASTGLAGTGELFF
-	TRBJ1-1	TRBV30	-	TGTGCCTGGGACGCCGGGGGGTTGGGCGACACTGAAGCTTTCTTT	CAWDAGGLGDTEAFF
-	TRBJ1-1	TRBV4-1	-	TGCGCCAGCAGCCGTGACACCGACATTGAAGCTTTCTTT	CASSRDTDIEAFF
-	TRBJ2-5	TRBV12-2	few	TGTGCAAGTCGCTTGGGAGGGGGACTAGCGGGGTCCCTCCGCGAGACCCAGTACTTC	CASRLGGGLAGSLRETQYF
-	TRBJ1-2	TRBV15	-	TGTGCCACCAGCAGGAGGACAGATAGGGGCTACACCTTC	CATSRRTDRGYTF
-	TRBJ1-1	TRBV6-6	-	TGTGCCAGCAGAACAGAGGAGGGGGGGCGGACTGAAGCTTTCTTT	CASRTEEGGRTEAFF
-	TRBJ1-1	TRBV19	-	TGTGCCAGTAGTATAGGGCGGGGGCGAGTCGACACTGAAGCTTTCTTT	CASSIGRGRVDTEAFF
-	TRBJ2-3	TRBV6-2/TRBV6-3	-	TGTGCCAGCAGTTTGGGGCCGGGGGAAACAGATACGCAGTATTTT	CASSLGPGETDTQYF
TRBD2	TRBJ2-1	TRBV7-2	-	TGTGCCAGCAGCTTAGGGGCGGGAGTGGATCCGGGTGAGCAGTTCTTC	CASSLGAGVDPGEQFF
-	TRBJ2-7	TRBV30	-	TGTGCCTGGAGTGTAGGGGGCTACGAGCAGTACTTC	CAWSVGGYEQYF
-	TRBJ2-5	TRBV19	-	TGTGCCAGTAGTGAGACTAGCGCAGGGGGGGAGACCCAGTACTTC	CASSETSAGGETQYF
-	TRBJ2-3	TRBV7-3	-	TGTGCCAGCAGCTTATCGAGCACAGATACGCAGTATTTT	CASSLSSTDTQYF
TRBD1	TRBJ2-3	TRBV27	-	TGTGCCAGCAGTTTACAGACTCCGGGACAGGGTAGTGCGGATACGCAGTATTTT	CASSLQTPGQGSADTQYF
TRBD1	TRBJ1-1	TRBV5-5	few	TGTGCCAGCAGCTTCTTAGGGGGACAGGGGGCTGTATACACTGAAGCTTTCTTT	CASSFLGGQGAVYTEAFF
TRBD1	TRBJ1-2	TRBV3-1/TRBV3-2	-	TGTGCCAGCAGCGGGACAGGGCGGCAACCTGGCTACACCTTC	CASSGTGRQPGYTF
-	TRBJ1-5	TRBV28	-	TGTGCCAGCAGTTTAGCAGGGGTTAGCAATCAGCCCCAGCATTTT	CASSLAGVSNQPQHF
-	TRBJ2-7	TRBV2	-	TGTGCCAGCAGACCTGGGGCGCTGGCCTCCTACGAGCAGTACTTC	CASRPGALASYEQYF
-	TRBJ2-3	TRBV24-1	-	TGTGCCACCAGTGAAACTTTCACAGATACGCAGTATTTT	CATSETFTDTQYF
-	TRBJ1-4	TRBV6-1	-	TGTGCCAGCAGTGAAGCGCGGTGGTATGAAAAACTGTTTTTT	CASSEARWYEKLFF
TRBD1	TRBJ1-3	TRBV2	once	TGTGCCAGCAGACCGGACAGGGCATTCTCTGGAAACACCATATATTTT	CASRPDRAFSGNTIYF
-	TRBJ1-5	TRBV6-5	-	TGTGCCAGCAGGTCGGGGCGGGACCGGCCCCAGCATTTT	CASRSGRDRPQHF
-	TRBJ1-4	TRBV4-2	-	TGTGCCAGCAGCCAAGATCGGGGTCGAAGGGTGTTTTTT	CASSQDRGRRVFF
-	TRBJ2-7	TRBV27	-	TGTGCCAGCAGTTCCGCGAGCCAGGGCGGAACCTACGAGCAGTACTTC	CASSSASQGGTYEQYF
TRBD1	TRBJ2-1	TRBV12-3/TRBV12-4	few	TGTGCCAGCCTTACCGGGACAGACAATGAGCAGTTCTTC	CASLTGTDNEQFF
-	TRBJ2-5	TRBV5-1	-	TGCGCCAGCAGCTCTGGACTGATCACAACCCAAGAGACCCAGTACTTC	CASSSGLITTQETQYF
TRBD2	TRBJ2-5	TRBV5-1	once	TGCGCCAGCAGCTTGGGAGGCGGGAGCGGCGAGACCCAGTACTTC	CASSLGGGSGETQYF
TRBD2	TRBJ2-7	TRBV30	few	TGTGCCTGGAGTTTCCGGGGGGTCGGCTCCTACGAGCAGTACTTC	CAWSFRGVGSYEQYF
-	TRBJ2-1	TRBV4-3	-	TGCGCCAGCAGCCAAGGAGGCTCTCTTAATTATGAGCAGTTCTTC	CASSQGGSLNYEQFF
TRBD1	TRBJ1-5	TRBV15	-	TGTGCCACCAGCAGAGCCCGACAGGGCAGTCAGCCCCAGCATTTT	CATSRARQGSQPQHF
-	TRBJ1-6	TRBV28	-	TGTGCCAGCAGTTTCCGGCCTGGGGCCAATTCACCCCTCCACTTT	CASSFRPGANSPLHF
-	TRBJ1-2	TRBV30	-	TGTGCCTGGAGTACGGGGGGAGGCTACACCTTC	CAWSTGGGYTF
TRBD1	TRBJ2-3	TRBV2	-	TGTGCCAGCAGAATTAGGACAGGGGTGATAGATACGCAGTATTTT	CASRIRTGVIDTQYF
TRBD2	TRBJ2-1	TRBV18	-	TGTGCCAGCTCACCACAGAGCGGGAGGACTGGGAATGAGCAGTTCTTC	CASSPQSGRTGNEQFF
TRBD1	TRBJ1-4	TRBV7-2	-	TGTGCCAGCAGCCCGGACAGGAATGAAAAACTGTTTTTT	CASSPDRNEKLFF
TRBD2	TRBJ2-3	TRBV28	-	TGTGCCAGCAGTTTGGCTAGCGGGAGTCCCCCCCCAGATACGCAGTATTTT	CASSLASGSPPPDTQYF
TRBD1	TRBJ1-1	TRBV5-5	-	TGTGCCAGCATCACGGGACAGGGAACTGAAGCTTTCTTT	CASITGQGTEAFF
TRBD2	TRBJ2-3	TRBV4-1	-	TGCGCCAGCAGCTTCGGACTAGCGGTTAGGGCAGATACGCAGTATTTT	CASSFGLAVRADTQYF
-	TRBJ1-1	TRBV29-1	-	TGCAGCGCCCAGGGGTTGGGCACTGAAGCTTTCTTT	CSAQGLGTEAFF
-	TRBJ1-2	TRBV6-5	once	TGTGCCTGCGGGACGGCGGTTAACTATGGCTACACCTTC	CACGTAVNYGYTF
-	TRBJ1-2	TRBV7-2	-	TGTGCCAGCAGCTTAGTAGGGGGGGATTATGGCTACACCTTC	CASSLVGGDYGYTF
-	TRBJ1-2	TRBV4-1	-	TGCGCCAGCAGCCGGCTGGACACAGCTAACTATGGCTACACCTTC	CASSRLDTANYGYTF
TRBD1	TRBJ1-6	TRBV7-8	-	TGTGCCAGCAGCTTAGTGTTGAGACAGGGGCATTCACCCCTCCACTTT	CASSLVLRQGHSPLHF
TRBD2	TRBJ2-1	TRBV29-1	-	TGCAGCGTCGGACTAGCGGGCGATTACAATGAGCAGTTCTTC	CSVGLAGDYNEQFF
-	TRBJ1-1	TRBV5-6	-	TGTGCCAGCAGCCGAGACAGAGAAGCTTTCTTT	CASSRDREAFF
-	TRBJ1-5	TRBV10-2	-	TGCGCCAGCAGGGGGCTGAGCAATCAGCCCCAGCATTTT	CASRGLSNQPQHF
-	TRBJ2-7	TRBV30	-	TGTGCCTGGAGTTCAGGGGCCTACGAGCAGTACTTC	CAWSSGAYEQYF